In this sample, the clone carrying this TCR delta chain turned up a few times. Its specificity is not known. The likely explanation is a read error, given a far larger clone one base away. The same CDR3 also results from other DNA sequences found in this sample. TRG and TRD sequences were obtained from every sorted gammadelta sample. TCRdb re-called clones from the multiplex PCR reads via CATT. The table records some 100,000 delta-chain clones, more than 1.4% of them present only once. This sample stems from a study of γδ T cells in repeated Plasmodium falciparum infection. The study's findings and limits: Repeated controlled infections reportedly drove waves of new clonotype selection in Vdelta2-negative, mostly Vdelta1+, gammadelta repertoires.

Flow sorting of PBMC yielded separate Vgamma9/Vdelta2+ and Vdelta2-negative gammadelta T cell populations for bulk repertoire analysis. Germline loops: CDR1 TSWWSYY, CDR2 QGS. The CDR3 loop spans 23 amino acids. Unmatched junction bases numbered 23, after V lost 4 bases and J lost 0 bases. Sequenced: gamma-delta T cells from blood. This TCR came from a pool of human donors (malaria-infected and uninfected, not separated). The V gene is TRDV1, the J gene TRDJ1; 13 nucleotides match TRDD3. The CDR3: CALGAPTGRKILGDTGYTDKLIF. The CDR3 DNA reads as TGTGCTCTTGGGGCTCCTACAGGGCGTAAGATACTGGGGGATACGGGGTACACCGATAAACTCATCTTT.